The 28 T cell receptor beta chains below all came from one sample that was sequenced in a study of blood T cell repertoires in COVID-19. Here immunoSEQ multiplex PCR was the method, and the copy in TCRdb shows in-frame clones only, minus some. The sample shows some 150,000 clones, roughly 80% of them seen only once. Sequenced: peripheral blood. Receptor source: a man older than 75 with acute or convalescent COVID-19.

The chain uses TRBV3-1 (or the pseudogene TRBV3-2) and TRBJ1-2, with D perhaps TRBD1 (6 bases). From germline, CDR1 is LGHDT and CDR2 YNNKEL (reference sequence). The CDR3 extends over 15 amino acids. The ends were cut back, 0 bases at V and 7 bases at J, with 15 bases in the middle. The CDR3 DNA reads TGTGCCAGCAGCCAAGATTTTCCCCGCAGGGGTGGCTACACCTTC. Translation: CASSQDFPRRGGYTF.

CDR3 DNA sequence: TGTGCCAGCAGCTTAGTGGGACTAGTAGGTTTCGAGCAGTACGTC. Protein sequence: CASSLVGLVGFEQYV. The chain joins TRBV7-2 to TRBJ2-7; 8 nucleotides line up with TRBD2. V was pared by 1 base and J by 6 bases, with 8 bases of the junction left unmatched. The CDR3 has 15 residues. The germline V gene encodes CDR1 SGHTA and CDR2 FQGNSA.

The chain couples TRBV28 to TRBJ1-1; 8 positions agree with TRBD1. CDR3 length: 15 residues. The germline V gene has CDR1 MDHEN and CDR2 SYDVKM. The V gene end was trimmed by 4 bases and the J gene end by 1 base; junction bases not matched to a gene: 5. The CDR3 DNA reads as TGTGCCAGCAGTTCCCAGGGGGCTCCGAACACTGAAGCTTTCTTT. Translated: CASSSQGAPNTEAFF.

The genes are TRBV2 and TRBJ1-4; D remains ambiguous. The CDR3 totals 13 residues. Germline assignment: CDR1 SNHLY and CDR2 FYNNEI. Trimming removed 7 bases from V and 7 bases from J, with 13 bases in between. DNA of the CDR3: TGTGCCAGCAATGTGCGGGGTCCTGAAAAACTGTTTTTT. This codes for CASNVRGPEKLFF.

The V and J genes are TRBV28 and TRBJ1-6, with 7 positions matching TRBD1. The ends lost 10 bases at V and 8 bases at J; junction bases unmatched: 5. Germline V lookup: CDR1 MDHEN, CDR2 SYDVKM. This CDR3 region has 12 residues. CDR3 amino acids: CATVTGHSPLHF. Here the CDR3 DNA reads TGTGCCACAGTGACAGGGCATTCACCCCTCCACTTT. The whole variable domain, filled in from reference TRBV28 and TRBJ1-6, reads DVKVTQSSRYLVKRTGEKVFLECVQDMDHENMFWYRQDPGLGLRLIYFSYDVKMKEKGDIPEGYSVSREKKERFSLILESASTNQTSMYLCATVTGHSPLHFGNGTRLTVT.

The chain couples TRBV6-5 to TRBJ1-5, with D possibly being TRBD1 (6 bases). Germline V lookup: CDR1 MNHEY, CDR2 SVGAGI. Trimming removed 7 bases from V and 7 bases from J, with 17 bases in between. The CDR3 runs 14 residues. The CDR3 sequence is CASIGGGGAQPQHF. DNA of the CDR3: TGTGCCAGCATTGGGGGTGGGGGGGCACAGCCCCAGCATTTT.

The CDR3 is CASSLANSSYNEQFF. The CDR3 DNA sequence: TGTGCCAGCAGCTTAGCGAACAGCTCCTACAATGAGCAGTTCTTC. The V and J genes are TRBV7-9 and TRBJ2-1; D is unresolved. Germline CDR1 reads SEHNR; CDR2 reads FQNEAQ (reference sequence). This CDR3 has 15 residues. V gave up 0 bases and J gave up 0 bases, with 6 bases separating them.

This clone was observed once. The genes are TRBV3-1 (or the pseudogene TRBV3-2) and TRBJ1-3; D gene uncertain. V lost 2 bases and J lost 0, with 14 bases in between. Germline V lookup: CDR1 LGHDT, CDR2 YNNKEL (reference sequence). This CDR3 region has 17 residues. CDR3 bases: TGTGCCAGCAGCCAATATGCGGTTGGGAGCTCTGGAAACACCATATATTTT. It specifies CASSQYAVGSSGNTIYF.

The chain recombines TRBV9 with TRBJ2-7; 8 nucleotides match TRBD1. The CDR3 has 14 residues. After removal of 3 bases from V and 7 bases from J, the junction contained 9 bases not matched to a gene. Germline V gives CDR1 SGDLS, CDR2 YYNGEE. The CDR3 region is CASSATGQGREQYF. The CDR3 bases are TGTGCCAGCAGCGCGACCGGACAGGGTCGGGAGCAGTACTTC.

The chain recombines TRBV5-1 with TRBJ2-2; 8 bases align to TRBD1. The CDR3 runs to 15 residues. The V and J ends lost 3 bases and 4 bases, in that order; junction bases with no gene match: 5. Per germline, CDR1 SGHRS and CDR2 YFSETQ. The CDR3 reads CASSYGQGGTGELFF. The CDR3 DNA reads TGCGCCAGCAGCTACGGACAGGGAGGCACCGGGGAGCTGTTTTTT.

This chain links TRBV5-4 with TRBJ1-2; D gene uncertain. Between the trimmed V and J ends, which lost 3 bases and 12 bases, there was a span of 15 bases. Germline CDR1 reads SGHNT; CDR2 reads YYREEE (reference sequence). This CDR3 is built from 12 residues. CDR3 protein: CASSSPQSPHTF. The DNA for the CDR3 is TGTGCCAGCAGCTCCCCACAGTCTCCCCACACCTTC. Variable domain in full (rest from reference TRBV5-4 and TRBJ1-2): ETGVTQSPTHLIKTRGQQVTLRCSSQSGHNTVSWYQQALGQGPQFIFQYYREEENGRGNFPPRFSGLQFPNYSSELNVNALELDDSALYLCASSSPQSPHTFGSGTRLTVV.

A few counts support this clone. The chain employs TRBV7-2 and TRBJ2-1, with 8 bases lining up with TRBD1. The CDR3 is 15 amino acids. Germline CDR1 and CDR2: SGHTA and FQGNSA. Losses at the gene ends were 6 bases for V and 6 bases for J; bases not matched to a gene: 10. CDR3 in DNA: TGTGCCAGCAGAGCCGGGACAGGAAGTTCCAATGAGCAGTTCTTC. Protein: CASRAGTGSSNEQFF.

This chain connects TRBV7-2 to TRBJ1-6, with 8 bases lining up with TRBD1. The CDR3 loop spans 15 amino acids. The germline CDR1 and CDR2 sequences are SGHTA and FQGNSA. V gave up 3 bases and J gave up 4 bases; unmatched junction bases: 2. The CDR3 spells CASSLGQAYNSPLHF. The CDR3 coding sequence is TGTGCCAGCAGCTTGGGACAGGCTTATAATTCACCCCTCCACTTT.

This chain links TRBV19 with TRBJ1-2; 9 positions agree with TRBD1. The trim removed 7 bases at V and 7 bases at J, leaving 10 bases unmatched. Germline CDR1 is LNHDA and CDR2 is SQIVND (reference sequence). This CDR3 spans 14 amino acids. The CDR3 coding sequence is TGTGCCAGTATCAACAGGGGGCTTTACTCTGGCTACACCTTC. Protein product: CASINRGLYSGYTF.

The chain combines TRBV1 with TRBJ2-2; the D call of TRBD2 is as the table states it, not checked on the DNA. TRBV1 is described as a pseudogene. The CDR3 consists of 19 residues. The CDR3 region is CTSSQTTSGRSTNTGELFF. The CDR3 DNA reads TGCACCAGCAGCCAAACGACTAGCGGGCGATCGACGAACACCGGGGAGCTGTTTTTT.

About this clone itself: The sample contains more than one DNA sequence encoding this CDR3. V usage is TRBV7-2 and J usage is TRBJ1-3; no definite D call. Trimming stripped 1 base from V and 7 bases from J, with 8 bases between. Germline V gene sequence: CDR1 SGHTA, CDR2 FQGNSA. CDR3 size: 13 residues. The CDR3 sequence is CASSLGSGNTIYF. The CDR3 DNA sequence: TGTGCCAGCAGCTTAGGGTCCGGGAACACCATATATTTT.

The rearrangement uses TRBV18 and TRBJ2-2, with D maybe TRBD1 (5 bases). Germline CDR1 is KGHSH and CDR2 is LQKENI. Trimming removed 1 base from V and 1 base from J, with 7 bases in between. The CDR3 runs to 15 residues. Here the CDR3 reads CASSPLQGNTGELFF. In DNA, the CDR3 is TGTGCCAGCTCACCACTTCAGGGGAACACCGGGGAGCTGTTTTTT.

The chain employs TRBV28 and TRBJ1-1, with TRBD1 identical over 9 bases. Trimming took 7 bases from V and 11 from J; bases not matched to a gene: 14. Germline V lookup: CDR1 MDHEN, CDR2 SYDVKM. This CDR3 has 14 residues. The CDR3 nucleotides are TGTGCCAGCACCCCGGACGCGGGACAGGGAAGGGCTTTCTTT. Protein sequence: CASTPDAGQGRAFF.

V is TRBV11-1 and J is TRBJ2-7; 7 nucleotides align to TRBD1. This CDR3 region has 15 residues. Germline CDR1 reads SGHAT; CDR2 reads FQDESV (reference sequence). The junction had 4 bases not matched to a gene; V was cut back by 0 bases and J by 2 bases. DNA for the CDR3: TGTGCCAGCAGCTTAGCAGGGGGCCTAACCTACGAGCAGTACTTC. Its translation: CASSLAGGLTYEQYF.

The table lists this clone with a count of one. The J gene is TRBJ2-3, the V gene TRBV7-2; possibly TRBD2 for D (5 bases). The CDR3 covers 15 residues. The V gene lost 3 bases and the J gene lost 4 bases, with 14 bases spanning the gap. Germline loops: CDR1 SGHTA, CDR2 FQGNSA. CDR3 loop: CASSLGSVRADTQYF. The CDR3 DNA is TGTGCCAGCAGCTTGGGATCGGTGCGGGCAGATACGCAGTATTTT.

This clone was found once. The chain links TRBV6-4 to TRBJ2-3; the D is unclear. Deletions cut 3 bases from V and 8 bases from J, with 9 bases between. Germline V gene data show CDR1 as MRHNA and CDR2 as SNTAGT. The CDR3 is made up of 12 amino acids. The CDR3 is CASSDGPGTQYF. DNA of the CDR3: TGTGCCAGCAGTGATGGTCCAGGTACGCAGTATTTT.

For the CDR3, the DNA is TGTGCCAGCAGTGCGGGCAGGGCCAATGAAAAACTGTTTTTT. It yields the protein CASSAGRANEKLFF. The V call is TRBV2, the J call TRBJ1-4; TRBD1 might be the D (5 bases). V lost 4 bases and J lost 5, with 11 bases in between. The CDR3 runs 14 residues. CDR1 is SNHLY and CDR2 is FYNNEI in the germline V gene.

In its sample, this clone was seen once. The CDR3, as DNA: TGCGCCAGCAGCCCCAGGGTAGGTGAAAAACTGTTTTTT. Encoded protein: CASSPRVGEKLFF. J is TRBJ1-4 and V is TRBV5-1; TRBD1 is a possible D gene (5 bases). Germline assignment: CDR1 SGHRS and CDR2 YFSETQ. This CDR3 is built from 13 residues. V was clipped by 4 bases and J by 7 bases, with 11 bases between them.

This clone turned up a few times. The CDR3 DNA is TGCAGCGTTGAAGGGGGGACAGGGGGTTCCTACGAGCAGTACTTC. Translating it yields CSVEGGTGGSYEQYF. The chain is built from TRBV29-1 and TRBJ2-7; 11 bases fit TRBD1. The trim removed 1 base at V and 1 base at J, leaving 3 bases unmatched. This CDR3 contains 15 residues. CDR1 and CDR2 from the germline V gene are SQVTM and ANQGSEA.

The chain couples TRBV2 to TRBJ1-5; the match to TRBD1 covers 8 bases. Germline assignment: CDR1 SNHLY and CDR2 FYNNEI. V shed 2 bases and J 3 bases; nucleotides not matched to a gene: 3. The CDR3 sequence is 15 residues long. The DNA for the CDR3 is TGTGCCAGCAGTGAAACAGGGGGGGACAATCAGCCCCAGCATTTT. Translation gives CASSETGGDNQPQHF.

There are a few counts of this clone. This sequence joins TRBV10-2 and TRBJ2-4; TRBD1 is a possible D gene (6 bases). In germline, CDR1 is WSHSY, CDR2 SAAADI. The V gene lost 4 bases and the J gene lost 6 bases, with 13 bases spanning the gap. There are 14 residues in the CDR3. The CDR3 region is CASSGRGTGNIQYF. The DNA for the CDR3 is TGCGCCAGCAGTGGAAGGGGGACGGGAAACATTCAGTACTTC.

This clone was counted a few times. The CDR3 region has the DNA TGTGCCAGCAGCTACCGACTGGCGAACACCGGGGAGCTGTTTTTT. It is translated as CASSYRLANTGELFF. J is TRBJ2-2 and V is TRBV5-8; no clear D gene. The germline gives CDR1 SGHTS, CDR2 YDEGEE. This CDR3 has 15 residues. V dropped 3 bases and J dropped 0 bases, with 9 bases sitting between them. Full variable domain (rest looked up from reference TRBV5-8 and TRBJ2-2): EAGVTQSPTHLIKTRGQQATLRCSPISGHTSVYWYQQALGLGLQFLLWYDEGEERNRGNFPPRFSGRQFPNYSSELNVNALELEDSALYLCASSYRLANTGELFFGEGSRLTVL.

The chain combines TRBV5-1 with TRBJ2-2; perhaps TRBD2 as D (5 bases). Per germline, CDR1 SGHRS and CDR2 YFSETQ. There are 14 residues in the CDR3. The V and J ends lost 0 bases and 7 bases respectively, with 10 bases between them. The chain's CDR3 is CASSLVSRDGELFF. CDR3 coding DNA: TGCGCCAGCAGCTTGGTGTCCCGGGACGGGGAGCTGTTTTTT.